This T cell receptor beta chain originates from a study of cytomegalovirus exposure and HLA in healthy donors. While the first cohort had some 700 subjects, the donors belonged to the separate validation cohort of 100 to 150 subjects. Points from the study as a whole: In the 95 to 150 validation repertoires, a later analysis found that first-cohort TCR clusters tended to co-occur.

Regarding this clone: Antigen specificity is unknown.

Clones were read by immunoSEQ multiplex PCR, and TCRdb kept only the in-frame ones, dropping some. The sample includes approximately 170,000 clones, 85% of them seen just once. Germline V CDR1 and CDR2: MGHDK, SYGVNS. The CDR3 length is 13 residues. Trimming took off 10 bases at V and 5 bases at J, with 15 bases between the two ends. Sequencing input: PBMCs. The rearrangement links TRBV25-1 to TRBJ1-3; perhaps TRBD1 as D (5 bases). This sequence originates from a man between 18 and 29 years old in good health and CMV-seropositive. The CDR3 here is CATRRGTRNTIYF. CDR3 bases: TGTGCCACCCGGAGGGGCACAAGAAACACCATATATTTT. Full variable domain (outside the CDR3, taken from reference TRBV25-1 and TRBJ1-3): EADIYQTPRYLVIGTGKKITLECSQTMGHDKMYWYQQDPGMELHLIHYSYGVNSTEKGDLSSESTVSRIRTEHFPLTLESARPSHTSQYLCATRRGTRNTIYFGEGSWLTVV.